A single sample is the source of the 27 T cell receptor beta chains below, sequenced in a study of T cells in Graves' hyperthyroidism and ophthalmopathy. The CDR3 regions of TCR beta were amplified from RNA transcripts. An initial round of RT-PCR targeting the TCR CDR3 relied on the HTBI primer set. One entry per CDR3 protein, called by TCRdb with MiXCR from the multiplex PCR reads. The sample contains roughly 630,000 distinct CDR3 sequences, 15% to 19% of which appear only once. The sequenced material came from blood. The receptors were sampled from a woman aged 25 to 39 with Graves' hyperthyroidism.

The CDR3 is CASSSPGGHNEQFF. CDR3 coding DNA: TGTGCCAGTAGTAGTCCGGGAGGACACAATGAGCAGTTCTTC. The V call is TRBV19, the J call TRBJ2-1; 7 bases agree with TRBD2. The CDR3 totals 14 residues. V trimming: 4 bases; J trimming: 5 bases; junction bases outside the gene matches: 5. CDR1 and CDR2 (germline): LNHDA, SQIVND (reference sequence).

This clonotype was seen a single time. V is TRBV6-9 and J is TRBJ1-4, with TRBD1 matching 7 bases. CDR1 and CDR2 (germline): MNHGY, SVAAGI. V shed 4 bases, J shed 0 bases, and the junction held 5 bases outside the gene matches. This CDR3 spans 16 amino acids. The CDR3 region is CASSSFGTATNEKLFF. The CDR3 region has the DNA TGTGCCAGCAGTTCCTTCGGGACAGCAACTAATGAAAAACTGTTTTTT.

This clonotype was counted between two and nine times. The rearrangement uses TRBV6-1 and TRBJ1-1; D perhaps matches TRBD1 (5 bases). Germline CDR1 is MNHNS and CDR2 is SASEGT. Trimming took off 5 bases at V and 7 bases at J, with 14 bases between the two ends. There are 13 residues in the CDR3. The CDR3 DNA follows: TGTGCCAGCAGTCTTGGGGGTGATCATGAAGCTTTCTTT. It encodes CASSLGGDHEAFF.

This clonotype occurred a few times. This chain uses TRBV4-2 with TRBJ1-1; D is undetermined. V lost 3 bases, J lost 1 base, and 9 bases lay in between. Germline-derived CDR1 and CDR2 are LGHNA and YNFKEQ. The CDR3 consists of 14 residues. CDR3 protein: CASSQAQQNTEAFF. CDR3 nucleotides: TGTGCCAGCAGCCAGGCTCAGCAGAACACTGAAGCTTTCTTT.

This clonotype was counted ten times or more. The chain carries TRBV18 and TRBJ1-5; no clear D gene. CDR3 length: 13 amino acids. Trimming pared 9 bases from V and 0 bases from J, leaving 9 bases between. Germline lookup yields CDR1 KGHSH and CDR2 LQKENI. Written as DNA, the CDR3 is TGTGCCAGTCTCAAAGATAGCAATCAGCCCCAGCATTTT. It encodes CASLKDSNQPQHF. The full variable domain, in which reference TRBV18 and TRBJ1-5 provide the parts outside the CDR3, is NAGVMQNPRHLVRRRGQEARLRCSPMKGHSHVYWYRQLPEEGLKFMVYLQKENIIDESGMPKERFSAEFPKEGPSILRIQQVVRGDSAAYFCASLKDSNQPQHFGDGTRLSIL.

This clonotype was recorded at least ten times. CDR3 bases: TGTGCCAGCAGTCTTCGGGAACAGGAACGGGAGACCCAGTACTTC. It specifies CASSLREQERETQYF. The chain has TRBV27 and TRBJ2-5, with D perhaps assigned TRBD1 or TRBD2 (5 bases each). In germline, CDR1 is MNHEY, CDR2 SMNVEV (reference sequence). This CDR3 has 15 residues. The germline V and J ends were trimmed by 5 bases and 5 bases, with 18 bases remaining between them.

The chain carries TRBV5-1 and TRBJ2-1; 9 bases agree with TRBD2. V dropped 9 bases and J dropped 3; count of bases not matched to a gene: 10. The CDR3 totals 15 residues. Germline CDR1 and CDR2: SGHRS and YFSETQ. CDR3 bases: TGCGCCACCTATGTTAGCGGGAGAAGCTACAATGAGCAGTTCTTC. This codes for CATYVSGRSYNEQFF.

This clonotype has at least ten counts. The CDR3 reads CASSEDRDEQYF. The CDR3 DNA reads TGTGCCAGCAGTGAAGACAGGGACGAGCAGTACTTC. The V gene is TRBV2, the J gene TRBJ2-7; D might be TRBD1 (6 bases). From germline, CDR1 is SNHLY and CDR2 FYNNEI. This CDR3 comprises 12 residues. The V gene lost 1 base and the J gene lost 5 bases, with 6 bases spanning the gap.

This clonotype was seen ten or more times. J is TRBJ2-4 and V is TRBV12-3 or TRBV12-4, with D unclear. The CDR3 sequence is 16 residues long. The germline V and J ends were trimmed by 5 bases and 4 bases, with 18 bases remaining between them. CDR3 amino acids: CASSPPLWRTKNIQYF. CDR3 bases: TGTGCCAGCAGTCCCCCCCTCTGGCGAACAAAAAACATTCAGTACTTC.

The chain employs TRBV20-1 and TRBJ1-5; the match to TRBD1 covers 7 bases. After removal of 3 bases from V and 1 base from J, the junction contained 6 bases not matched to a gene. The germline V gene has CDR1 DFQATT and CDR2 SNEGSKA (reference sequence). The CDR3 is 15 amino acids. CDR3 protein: CSASPGTVSNQPQHF. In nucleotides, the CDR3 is TGCAGTGCTAGCCCCGGGACAGTCAGCAATCAGCCCCAGCATTTT.

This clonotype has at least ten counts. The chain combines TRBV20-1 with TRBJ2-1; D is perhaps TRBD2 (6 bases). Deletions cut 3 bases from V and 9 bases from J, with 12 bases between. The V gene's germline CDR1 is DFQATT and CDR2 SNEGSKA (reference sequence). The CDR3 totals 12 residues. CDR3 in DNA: TGCAGTGCTAGGGCACGGGAGTTTGAGCAGTTCTTC. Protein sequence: CSARAREFEQFF.

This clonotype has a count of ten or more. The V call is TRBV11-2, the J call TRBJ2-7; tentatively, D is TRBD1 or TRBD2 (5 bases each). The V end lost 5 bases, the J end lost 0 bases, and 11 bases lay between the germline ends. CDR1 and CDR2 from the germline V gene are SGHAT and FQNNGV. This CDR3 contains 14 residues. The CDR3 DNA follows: TGTGCCAGCAGCGGGGACGGAACCTCCTACGAGCAGTACTTC. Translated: CASSGDGTSYEQYF.

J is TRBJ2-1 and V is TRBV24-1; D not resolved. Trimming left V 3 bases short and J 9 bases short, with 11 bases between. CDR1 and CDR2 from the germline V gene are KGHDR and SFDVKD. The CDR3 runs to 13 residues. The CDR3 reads CATSDPTKSEQFF. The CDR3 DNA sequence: TGTGCCACCAGTGATCCTACTAAAAGTGAGCAGTTCTTC.

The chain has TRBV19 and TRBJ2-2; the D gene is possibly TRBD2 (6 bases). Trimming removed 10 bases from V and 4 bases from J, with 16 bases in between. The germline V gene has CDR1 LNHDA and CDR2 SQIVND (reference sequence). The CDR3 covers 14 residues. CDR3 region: CATTPGRATGELFF. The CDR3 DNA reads TGTGCCACAACTCCCGGGAGAGCCACCGGGGAGCTGTTTTTT.

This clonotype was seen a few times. The DNA of the CDR3 is TGTGCCAGCAGCCGCTATAGCGGGAGGGGGCCCAATGAGCAGTTCTTC. Encoded protein: CASSRYSGRGPNEQFF. V gene TRBV13 combines with J gene TRBJ2-1, with TRBD2 identical over 11 bases. V shed 5 bases, J shed 6 bases, and the junction held 9 bases outside the gene matches. This CDR3 comprises 16 residues. From germline, CDR1 is PRHDT and CDR2 FYEKMQ (reference sequence).

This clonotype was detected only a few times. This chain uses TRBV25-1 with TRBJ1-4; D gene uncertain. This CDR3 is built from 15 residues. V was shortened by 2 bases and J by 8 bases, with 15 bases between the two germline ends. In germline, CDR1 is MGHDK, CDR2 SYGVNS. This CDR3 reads CASSEQLTPGEKLFF. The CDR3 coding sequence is TGTGCCAGCAGTGAACAACTCACCCCGGGGGAAAAACTGTTTTTT.

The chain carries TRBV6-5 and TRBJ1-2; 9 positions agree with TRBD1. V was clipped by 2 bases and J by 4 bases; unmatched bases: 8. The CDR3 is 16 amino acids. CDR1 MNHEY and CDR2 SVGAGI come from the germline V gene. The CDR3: CASSYELGQGPYGYTF. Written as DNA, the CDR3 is TGTGCCAGCAGTTACGAGCTGGGACAGGGACCCTATGGCTACACCTTC.

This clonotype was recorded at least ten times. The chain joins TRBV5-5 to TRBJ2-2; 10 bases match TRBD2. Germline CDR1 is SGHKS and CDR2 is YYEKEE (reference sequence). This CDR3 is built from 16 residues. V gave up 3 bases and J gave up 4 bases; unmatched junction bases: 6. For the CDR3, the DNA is TGTGCCAGCAGCTGTCTAGCGGGAGTATGCACCGGGGAGCTGTTTTTT. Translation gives CASSCLAGVCTGELFF.

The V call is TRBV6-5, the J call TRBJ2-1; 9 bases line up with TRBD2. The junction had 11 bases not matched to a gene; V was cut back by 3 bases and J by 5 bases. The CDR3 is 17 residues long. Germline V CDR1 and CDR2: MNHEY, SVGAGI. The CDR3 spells CASSYWFGLAGNNEQFF. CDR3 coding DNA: TGTGCCAGCAGTTATTGGTTCGGGCTAGCGGGGAACAATGAGCAGTTCTTC.

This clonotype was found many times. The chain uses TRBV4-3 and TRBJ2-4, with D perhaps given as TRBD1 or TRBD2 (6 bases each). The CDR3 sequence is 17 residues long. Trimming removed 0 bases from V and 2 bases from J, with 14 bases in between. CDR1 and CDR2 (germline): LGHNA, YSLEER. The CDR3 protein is CASSQERGGGSKNIQYF. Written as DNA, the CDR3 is TGCGCCAGCAGCCAAGAACGAGGGGGAGGTTCCAAAAACATTCAGTACTTC.

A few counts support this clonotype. The CDR3 protein is CASSYTRLADLAKNIQYF. The CDR3 nucleotides are TGTGCCAGCAGTTACACGAGACTAGCGGACCTAGCCAAAAACATTCAGTACTTC. The chain joins TRBV6-4 to TRBJ2-4; 9 bases align to TRBD2. The V and J ends lost 5 bases and 0 bases, in that order; junction bases with no gene match: 11. The germline CDR1 and CDR2 sequences are MRHNA and SNTAGT. The CDR3 contains 18 residues.

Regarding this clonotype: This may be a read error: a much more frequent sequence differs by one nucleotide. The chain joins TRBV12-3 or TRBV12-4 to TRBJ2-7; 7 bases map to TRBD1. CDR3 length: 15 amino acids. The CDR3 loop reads CASSLTDRISYKQYF. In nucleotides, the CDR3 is TGTGCCAGCAGCCTGACGGACAGGATCTCCTACAAGCAGTACTTC.

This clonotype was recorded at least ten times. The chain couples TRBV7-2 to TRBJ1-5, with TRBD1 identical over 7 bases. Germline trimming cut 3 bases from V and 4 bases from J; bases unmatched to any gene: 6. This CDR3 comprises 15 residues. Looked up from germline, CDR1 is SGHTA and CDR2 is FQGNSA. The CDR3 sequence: CASSFTGTDNQPQHF. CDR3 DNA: TGTGCCAGCAGCTTCACCGGGACAGATAATCAGCCCCAGCATTTT. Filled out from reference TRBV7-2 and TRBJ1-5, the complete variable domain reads GAGVSQSPSNKVTEKGKDVELRCDPISGHTALYWYRQSLGQGLEFLIYFQGNSAPDKSGLPSDRFSAERTGGSVSTLTIQRTQQEDSAVYLCASSFTGTDNQPQHFGDGTRLSIL.

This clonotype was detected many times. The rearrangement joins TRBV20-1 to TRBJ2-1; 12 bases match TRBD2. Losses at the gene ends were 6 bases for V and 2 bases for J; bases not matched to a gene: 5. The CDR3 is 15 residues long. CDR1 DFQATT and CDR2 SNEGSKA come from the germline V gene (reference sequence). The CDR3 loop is CSAPLAGGTYNEQFF. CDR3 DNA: TGCAGTGCCCCACTAGCGGGAGGTACCTACAATGAGCAGTTCTTC.

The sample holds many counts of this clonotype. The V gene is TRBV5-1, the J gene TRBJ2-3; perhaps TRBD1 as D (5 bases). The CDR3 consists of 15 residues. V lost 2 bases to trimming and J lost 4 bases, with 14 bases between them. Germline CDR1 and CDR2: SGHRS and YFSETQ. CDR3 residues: CASSFFGQGADTQYF. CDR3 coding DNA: TGCGCCAGCAGCTTTTTTGGCCAGGGCGCAGATACGCAGTATTTT.

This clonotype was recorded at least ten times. Written as DNA, the CDR3 is TGTGCCAGCAGCTTCCGGCTTGGGAGGACCGCTCAAGAGACCCAGTACTTC. It codes for CASSFRLGRTAQETQYF. The rearrangement links TRBV11-1 to TRBJ2-5; a possible D gene is TRBD2 (6 bases). With 3 bases removed from V and 2 bases from J, the gap between germline ends came to 19 bases. The CDR3 is 17 residues long. Germline V CDR1 and CDR2: SGHAT, FQDESV (reference sequence). Looking up the rest from reference TRBV11-1 and TRBJ2-5 gives the full variable domain: EAEVAQSPRYKITEKSQAVAFWCDPISGHATLYWYRQILGQGPELLVQFQDESVVDDSQLPKDRFSAERLKGVDSTLKIQPAELGDSAMYLCASSFRLGRTAQETQYFGPGTRLLVL.

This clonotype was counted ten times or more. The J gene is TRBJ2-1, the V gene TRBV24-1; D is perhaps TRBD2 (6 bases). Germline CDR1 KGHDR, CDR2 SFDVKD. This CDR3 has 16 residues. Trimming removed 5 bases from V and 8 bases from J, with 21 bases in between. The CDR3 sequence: CATSARAGPLSDEQFF. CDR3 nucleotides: TGTGCCACCAGTGCCCGAGCGGGCCCCCTTTCCGATGAGCAGTTCTTC.